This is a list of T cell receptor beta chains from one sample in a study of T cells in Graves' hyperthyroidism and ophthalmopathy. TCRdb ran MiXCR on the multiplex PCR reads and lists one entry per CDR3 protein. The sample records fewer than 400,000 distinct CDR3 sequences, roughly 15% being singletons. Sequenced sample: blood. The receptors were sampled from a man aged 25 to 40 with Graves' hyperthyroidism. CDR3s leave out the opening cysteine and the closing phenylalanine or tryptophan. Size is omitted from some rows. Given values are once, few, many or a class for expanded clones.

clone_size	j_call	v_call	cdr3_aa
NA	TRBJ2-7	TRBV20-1	SASERELSYEQY
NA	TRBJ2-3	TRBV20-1	SASGATRSTDTQY
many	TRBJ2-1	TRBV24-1	ATSGQWDRNEQF
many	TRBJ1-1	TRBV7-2	ASSPGGGTGEAF
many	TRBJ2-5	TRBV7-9	ASSLAQGLETQY
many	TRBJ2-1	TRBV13	ASSLRLAGGPEF
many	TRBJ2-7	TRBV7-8	ASSRVGQGGSYEQY
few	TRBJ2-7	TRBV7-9	ASSYAGASYEQY
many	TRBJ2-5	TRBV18	ASSRTLQETQY
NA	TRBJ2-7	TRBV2	ASSEFVARGTYEQY
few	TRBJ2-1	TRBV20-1	SARGGGPGKSVNEQF
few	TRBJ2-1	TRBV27	ASSFQIYDEQF
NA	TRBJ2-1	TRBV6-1	ASSYRQYNEQF
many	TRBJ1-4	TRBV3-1	ASSPTGGINEKLF
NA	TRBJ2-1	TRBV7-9	ASPATSGYYNEQF
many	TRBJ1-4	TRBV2	ASSANRGEKLF
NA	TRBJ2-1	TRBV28	ASSPPDRTYEQF
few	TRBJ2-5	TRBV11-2	ASSLGAEETQY
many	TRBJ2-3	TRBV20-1	SAIGGKETQY
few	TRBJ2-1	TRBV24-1	ATSDQISSRGYNEQF
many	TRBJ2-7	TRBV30	AWSVQGYEQY
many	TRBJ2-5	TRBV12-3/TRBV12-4	ASSWQPRRGWTQY
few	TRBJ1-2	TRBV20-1	SARPWTGDNYGYT
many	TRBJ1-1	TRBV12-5	ASVRYGEAF
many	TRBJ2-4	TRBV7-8	ASSLETKNIQY
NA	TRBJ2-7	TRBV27	ASSTLAGSSYEQY
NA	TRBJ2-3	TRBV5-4	ASSGPETDTQY
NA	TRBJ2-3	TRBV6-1	ASTLTLGLDTQY
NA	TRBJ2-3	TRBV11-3	ANSQPGRHTQY
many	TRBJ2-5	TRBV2	ASSGETQY
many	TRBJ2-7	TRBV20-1	SARDPLVAQNEQY
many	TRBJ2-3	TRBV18	ASSLSDGRRDTQY
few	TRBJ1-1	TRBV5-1	ASSPPGEEAF
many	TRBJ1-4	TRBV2	ASSQERGEKLF
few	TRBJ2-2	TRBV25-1	ASSELQGNTGELF
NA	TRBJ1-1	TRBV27	ASGWDRAF
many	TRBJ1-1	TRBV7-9	ASSLGQGADTEAF
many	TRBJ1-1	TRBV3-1	ASSHLTGSTEAF
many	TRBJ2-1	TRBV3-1	ASSQEASGTRDEQF
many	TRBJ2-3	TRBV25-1	ASSESFGSGRATDTQY
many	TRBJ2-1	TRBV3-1	ASSHRGLAVGNEQF
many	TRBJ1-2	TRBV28	ASSLGRTGDYGYT
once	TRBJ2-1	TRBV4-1	ASSQVGTFYYNEQF
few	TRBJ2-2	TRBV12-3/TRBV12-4	ASSPPSGGPGELF
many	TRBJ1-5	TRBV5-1	ASSRRGNQPQH
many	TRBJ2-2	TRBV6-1	ASSSQGSGELF
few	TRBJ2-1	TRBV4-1	ASSHAGGEQF
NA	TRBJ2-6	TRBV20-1	SARDPISGANVLT
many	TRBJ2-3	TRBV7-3	ASSLTASGDTDTQY
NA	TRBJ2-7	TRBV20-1	SADKPVDGSSSYEQY
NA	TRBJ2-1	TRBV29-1	SVGSGRANEQF